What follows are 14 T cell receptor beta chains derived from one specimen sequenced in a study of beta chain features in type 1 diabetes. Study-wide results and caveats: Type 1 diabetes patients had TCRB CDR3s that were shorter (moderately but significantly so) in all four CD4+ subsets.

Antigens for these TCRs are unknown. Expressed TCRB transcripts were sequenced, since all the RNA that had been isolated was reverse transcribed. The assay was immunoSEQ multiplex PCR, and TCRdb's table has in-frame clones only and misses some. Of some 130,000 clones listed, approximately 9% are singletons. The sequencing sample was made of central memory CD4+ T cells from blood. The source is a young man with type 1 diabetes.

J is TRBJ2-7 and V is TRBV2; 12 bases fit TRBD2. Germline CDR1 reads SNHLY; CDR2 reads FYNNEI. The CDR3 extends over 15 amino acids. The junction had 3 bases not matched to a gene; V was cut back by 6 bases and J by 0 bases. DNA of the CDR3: TGTGCCAGCAGACTAGCGGGGGGAAGCTCCTACGAGCAGTACTTC. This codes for CASRLAGGSSYEQYF.

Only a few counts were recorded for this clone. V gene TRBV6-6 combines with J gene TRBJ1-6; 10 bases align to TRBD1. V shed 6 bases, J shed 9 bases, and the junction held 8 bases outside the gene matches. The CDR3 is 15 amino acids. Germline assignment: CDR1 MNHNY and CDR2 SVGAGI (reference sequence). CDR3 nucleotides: TGTGCCAGCAGCCCAGGACAGGGGGTCGGTTCACCCCTCCACTTT. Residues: CASSPGQGVGSPLHF.

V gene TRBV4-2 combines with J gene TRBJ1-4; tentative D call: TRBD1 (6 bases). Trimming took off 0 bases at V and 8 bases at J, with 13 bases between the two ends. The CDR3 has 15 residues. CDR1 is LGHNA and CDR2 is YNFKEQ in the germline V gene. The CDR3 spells CASSQDRQGWEKLFF. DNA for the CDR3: TGTGCCAGCAGCCAAGATCGGCAGGGGTGGGAAAAACTGTTTTTT.

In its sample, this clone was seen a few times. The DNA for the CDR3 is TGTGCCAGCTCACCGGCCGGGGAAACCAACGAGCAGTACTTC. Its protein product is CASSPAGETNEQYF. The chain is built from TRBV18 and TRBJ2-7, with D possibly TRBD2 on 5 matching bases. The CDR3 sequence is 14 residues long. V lost 3 bases, J lost 5 bases, and 14 bases lay in between. From germline, CDR1 is KGHSH and CDR2 LQKENI.

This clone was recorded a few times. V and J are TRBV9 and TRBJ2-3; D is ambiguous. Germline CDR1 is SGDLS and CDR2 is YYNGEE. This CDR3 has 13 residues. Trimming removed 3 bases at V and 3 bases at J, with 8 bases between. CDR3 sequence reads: CASSALVTDTQYF. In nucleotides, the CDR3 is TGTGCCAGCAGCGCACTTGTAACAGATACGCAGTATTTT.

This CDR3 reads CASRQPISYEQYF. The CDR3 DNA reads TGTGCCAGCAGACAGCCGATCTCCTACGAGCAGTACTTC. V usage is TRBV6-6 and J usage is TRBJ2-7; D ambiguous. This CDR3 region has 13 residues. Germline CDR1 is MNHNY and CDR2 is SVGAGI (reference sequence). V gave up 6 bases and J gave up 0 bases, with 9 bases separating them.

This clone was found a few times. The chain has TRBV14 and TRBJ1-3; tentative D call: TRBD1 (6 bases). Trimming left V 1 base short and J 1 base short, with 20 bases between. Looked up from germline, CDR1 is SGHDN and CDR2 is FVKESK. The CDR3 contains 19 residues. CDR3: CASSQVITQGGESGNTIYF. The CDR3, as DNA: TGTGCCAGCAGCCAAGTTATTACGCAAGGGGGAGAGTCTGGAAACACCATATATTTT.

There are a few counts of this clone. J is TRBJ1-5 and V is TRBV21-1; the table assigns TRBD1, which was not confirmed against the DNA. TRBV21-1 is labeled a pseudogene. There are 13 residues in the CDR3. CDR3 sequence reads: CASSWGPARPQHF. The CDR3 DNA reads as TGTGCCAGCAGTTGGGGGCCGGCCCGGCCCCAGCATTTT.

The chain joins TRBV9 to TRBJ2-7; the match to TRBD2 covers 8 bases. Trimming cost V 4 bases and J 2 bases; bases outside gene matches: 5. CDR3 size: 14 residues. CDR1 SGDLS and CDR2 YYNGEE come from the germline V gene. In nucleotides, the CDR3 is TGTGCCAGCAGCTTCGGGACTAGTACCTACGAGCAGTACTTC. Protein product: CASSFGTSTYEQYF.

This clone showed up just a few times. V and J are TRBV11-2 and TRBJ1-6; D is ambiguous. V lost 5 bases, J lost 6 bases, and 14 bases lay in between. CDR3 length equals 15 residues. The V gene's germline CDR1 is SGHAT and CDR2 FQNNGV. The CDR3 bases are TGTGCCAGCAGCCCGAACCAGGCCCGTAATTCACCCCTCCACTTT. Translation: CASSPNQARNSPLHF.

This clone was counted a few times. The CDR3, as DNA: TGTGCCAGCAGCTTAGCCGCAGGTGAGCGGACCAGAAACATTCAGTACTTC. Translating it yields CASSLAAGERTRNIQYF. This chain uses TRBV7-2 with TRBJ2-4; tentative D call: TRBD2 (5 bases). V was cut by 0 bases and J by 6 bases, with 18 bases left in between. CDR3 length: 17 amino acids. From germline, CDR1 is SGHTA and CDR2 FQGNSA. Together with reference TRBV7-2 and TRBJ2-4, the CDR3 gives the full variable domain: GAGVSQSPSNKVTEKGKDVELRCDPISGHTALYWYRQSLGQGLEFLIYFQGNSAPDKSGLPSDRFSAERTGGSVSTLTIQRTQQEDSAVYLCASSLAAGERTRNIQYFGAGTRLSVL.

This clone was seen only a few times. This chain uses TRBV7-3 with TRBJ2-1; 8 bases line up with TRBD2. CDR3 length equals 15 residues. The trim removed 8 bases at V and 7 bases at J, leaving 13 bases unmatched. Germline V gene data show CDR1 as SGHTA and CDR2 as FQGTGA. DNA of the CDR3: TGTGCCAGCTCCCTTCGGGGGGGCCGTGTTAATGAGCAGTTCTTC. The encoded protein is CASSLRGGRVNEQFF.

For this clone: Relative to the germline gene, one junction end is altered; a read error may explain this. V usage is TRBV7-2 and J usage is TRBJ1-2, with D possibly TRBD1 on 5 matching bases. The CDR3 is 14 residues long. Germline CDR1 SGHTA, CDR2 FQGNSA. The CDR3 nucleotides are TGTGCCAGCAGCTTAGAACGGGGGAGGGGTCGTTTTTTCTTC. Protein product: CASSLERGRGRFFF.

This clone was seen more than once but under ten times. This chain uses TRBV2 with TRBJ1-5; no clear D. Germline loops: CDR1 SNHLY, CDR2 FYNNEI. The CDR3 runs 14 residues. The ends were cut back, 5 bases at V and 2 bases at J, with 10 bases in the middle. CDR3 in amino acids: CASSQERGNQPQHF. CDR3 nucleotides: TGTGCCAGCAGTCAAGAGAGGGGCAATCAGCCCCAGCATTTT.